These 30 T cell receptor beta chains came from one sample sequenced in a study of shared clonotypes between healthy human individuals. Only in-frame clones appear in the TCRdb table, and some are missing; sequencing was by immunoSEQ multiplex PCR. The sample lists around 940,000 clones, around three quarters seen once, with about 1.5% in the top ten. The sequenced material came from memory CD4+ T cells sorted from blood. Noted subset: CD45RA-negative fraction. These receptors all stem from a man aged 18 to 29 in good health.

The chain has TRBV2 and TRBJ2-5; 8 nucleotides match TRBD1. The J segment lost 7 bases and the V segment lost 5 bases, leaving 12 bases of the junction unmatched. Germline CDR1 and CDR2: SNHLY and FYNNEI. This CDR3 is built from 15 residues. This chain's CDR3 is CASSPRTGQGGTQYF. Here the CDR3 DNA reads TGTGCCAGCAGTCCCCGGACAGGGCAGGGTGGGACCCAGTACTTC.

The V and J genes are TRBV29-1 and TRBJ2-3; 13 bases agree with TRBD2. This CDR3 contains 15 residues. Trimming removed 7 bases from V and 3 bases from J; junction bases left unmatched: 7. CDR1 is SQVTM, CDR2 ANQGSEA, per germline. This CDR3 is CSAPGTSGVTDTQYF. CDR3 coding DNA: TGCAGCGCCCCAGGGACTAGCGGGGTTACAGATACGCAGTATTTT.

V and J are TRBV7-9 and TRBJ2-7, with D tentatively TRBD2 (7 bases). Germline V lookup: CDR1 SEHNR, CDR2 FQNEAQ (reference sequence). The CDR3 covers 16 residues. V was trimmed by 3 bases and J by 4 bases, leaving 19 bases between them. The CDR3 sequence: CASSFSRGPESYEQYF. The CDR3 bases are TGTGCCAGCAGCTTTTCGCGGGGGCCGGAAAGTTACGAGCAGTACTTC.

The CDR3 coding sequence is TGTGCCAGTAGTATAACCCGAATTTGGACTGAAGCTTTCTTT. Amino acids: CASSITRIWTEAFF. The rearrangement joins TRBV19 to TRBJ1-1; D is unresolved. V shed 2 bases and J shed 5 bases, with 12 bases lying between them. The CDR3 contains 14 residues. Per germline, CDR1 LNHDA and CDR2 SQIVND (reference sequence).

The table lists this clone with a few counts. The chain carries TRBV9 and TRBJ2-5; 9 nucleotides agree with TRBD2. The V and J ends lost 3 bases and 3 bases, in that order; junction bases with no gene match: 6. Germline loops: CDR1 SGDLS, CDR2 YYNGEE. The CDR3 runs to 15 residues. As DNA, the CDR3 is TGTGCCAGCAGCGCGGGTCGGACTAGCGAAGAGACCCAGTACTTC. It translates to CASSAGRTSEETQYF. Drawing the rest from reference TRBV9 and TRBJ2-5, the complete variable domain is DSGVTQTPKHLITATGQRVTLRCSPRSGDLSVYWYQQSLDQGLQFLIQYYNGEERAKGNILERFSAQQFPDLHSELNLSSLELGDSALYFCASSAGRTSEETQYFGPGTRLLVL.

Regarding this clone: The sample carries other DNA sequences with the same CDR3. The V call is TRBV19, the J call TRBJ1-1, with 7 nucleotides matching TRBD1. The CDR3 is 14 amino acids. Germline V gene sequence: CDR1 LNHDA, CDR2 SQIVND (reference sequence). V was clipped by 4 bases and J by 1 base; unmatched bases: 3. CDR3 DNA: TGTGCCAGTAGTAGGGGACAGACGAACACTGAAGCTTTCTTT. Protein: CASSRGQTNTEAFF.

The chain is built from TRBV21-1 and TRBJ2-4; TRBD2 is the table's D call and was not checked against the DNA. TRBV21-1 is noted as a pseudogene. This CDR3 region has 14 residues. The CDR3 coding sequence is TGTGCCAGCAGCAAAGTAGAGGGCGAGAACATTCAGTACTTC. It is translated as CASSKVEGENIQYF.

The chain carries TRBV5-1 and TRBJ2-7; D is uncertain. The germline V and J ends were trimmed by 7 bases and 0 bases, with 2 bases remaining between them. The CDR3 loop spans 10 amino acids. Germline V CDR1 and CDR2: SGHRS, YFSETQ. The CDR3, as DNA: TGCGCCAGCCCCTCCTACGAGCAGTACTTC. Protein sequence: CASPSYEQYF.

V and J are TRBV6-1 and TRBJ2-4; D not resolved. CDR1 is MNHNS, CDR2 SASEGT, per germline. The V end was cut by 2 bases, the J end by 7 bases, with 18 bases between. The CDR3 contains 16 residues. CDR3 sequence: CASSEFPGVGWNIQYF. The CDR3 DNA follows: TGTGCCAGCAGTGAATTTCCGGGTGTGGGGTGGAACATTCAGTACTTC.

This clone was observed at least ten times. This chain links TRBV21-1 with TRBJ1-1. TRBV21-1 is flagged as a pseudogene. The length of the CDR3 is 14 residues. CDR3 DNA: TGTGCCAGCAGCAATATAGGGGGGGACACTGAAGCTTTCTTT. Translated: CASSNIGGDTEAFF.

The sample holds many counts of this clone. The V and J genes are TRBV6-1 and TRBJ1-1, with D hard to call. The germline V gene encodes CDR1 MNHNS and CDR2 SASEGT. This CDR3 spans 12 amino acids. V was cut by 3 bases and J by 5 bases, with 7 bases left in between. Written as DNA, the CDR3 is TGTGCCAGCAGTGACAGGATTACTGAAGCTTTCTTT. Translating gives CASSDRITEAFF.

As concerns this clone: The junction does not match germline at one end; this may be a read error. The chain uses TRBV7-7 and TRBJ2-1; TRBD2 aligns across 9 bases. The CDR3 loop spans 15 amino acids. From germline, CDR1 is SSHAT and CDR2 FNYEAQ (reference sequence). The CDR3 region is CASSPLGTSLNEQFF. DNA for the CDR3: TGTGCTAGCAGCCCTCTTGGGACTAGCCTCAATGAGCAGTTCTTC.

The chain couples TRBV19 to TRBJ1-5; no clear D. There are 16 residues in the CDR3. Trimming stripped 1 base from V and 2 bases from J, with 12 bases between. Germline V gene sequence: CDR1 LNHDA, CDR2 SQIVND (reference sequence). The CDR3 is CASSIVRGAGNQPQHF. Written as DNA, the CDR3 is TGTGCCAGTAGTATAGTAAGAGGTGCGGGCAATCAGCCCCAGCATTTT. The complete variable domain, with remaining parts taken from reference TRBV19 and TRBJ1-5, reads DGGITQSPKYLFRKEGQNVTLSCEQNLNHDAMYWYRQDPGQGLRLIYYSQIVNDFQKGDIAEGYSVSREKKESFPLTVTSAQKNPTAFYLCASSIVRGAGNQPQHFGDGTRLSIL.

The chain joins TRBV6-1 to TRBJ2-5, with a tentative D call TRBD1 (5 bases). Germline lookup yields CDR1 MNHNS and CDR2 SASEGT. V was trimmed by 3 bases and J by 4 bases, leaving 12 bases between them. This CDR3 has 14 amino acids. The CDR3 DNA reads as TGTGCCAGCAGTGACCAGGGTCTACCAGAGACCCAGTACTTC. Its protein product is CASSDQGLPETQYF.

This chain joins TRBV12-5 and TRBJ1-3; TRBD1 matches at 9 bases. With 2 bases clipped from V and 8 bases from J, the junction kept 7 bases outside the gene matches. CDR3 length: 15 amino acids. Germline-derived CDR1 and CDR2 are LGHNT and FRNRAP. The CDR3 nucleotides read TGTGCTAGTGGTTTGTCCTCGGACAGGGGCGACACCATATATTTT. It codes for CASGLSSDRGDTIYF.

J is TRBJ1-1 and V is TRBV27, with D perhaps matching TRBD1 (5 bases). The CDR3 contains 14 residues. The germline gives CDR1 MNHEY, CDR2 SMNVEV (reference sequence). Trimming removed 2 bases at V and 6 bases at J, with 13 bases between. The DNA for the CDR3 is TGTGCCAGCAGTTTAAGGGGTCTAAGGGCTGAAGCTTTCTTT. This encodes CASSLRGLRAEAFF.

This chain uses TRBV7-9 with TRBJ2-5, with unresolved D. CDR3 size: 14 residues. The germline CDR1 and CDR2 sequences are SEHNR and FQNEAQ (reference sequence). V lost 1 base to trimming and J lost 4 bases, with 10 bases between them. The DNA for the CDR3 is TGTGCCAGCAGCTTAGGTCTGGGATTAGAGACCCAGTACTTC. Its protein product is CASSLGLGLETQYF.

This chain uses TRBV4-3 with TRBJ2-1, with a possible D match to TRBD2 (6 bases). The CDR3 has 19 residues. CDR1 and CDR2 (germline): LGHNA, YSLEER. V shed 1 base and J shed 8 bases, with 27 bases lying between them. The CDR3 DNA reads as TGCGCCAGCAGCCAAGCCAGGTTGCTAGCGCCACTGGCGGCCGATGAGCAGTTCTTC. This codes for CASSQARLLAPLAADEQFF.

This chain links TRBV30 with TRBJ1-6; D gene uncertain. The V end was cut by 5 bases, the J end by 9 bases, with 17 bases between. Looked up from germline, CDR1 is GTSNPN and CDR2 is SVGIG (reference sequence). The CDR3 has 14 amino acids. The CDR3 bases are TGTGCCTGGTCCACCCGCGCCCTAGGTTCACCCCTCCACTTT. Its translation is CAWSTRALGSPLHF.

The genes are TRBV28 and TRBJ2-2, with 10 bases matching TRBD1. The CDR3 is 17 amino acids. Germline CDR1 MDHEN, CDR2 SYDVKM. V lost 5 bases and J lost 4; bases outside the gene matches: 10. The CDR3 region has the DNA TGTGCCAGCAGTCGCCCACCGGGACAGGGGATCACCGGGGAGCTGTTTTTT. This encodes CASSRPPGQGITGELFF.

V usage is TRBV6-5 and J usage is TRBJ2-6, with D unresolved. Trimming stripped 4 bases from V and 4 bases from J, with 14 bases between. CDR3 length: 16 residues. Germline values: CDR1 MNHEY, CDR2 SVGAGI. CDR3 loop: CASSSGPIGGANVLTF. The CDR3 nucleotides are TGTGCCAGCAGTTCCGGGCCCATTGGGGGGGCCAACGTCCTGACTTTC.

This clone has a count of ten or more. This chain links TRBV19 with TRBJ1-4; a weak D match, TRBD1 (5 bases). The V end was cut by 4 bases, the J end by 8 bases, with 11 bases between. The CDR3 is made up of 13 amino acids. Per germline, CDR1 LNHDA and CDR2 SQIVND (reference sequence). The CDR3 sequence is CASSRQGEEKLFF. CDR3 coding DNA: TGTGCCAGTAGTAGGCAGGGCGAAGAAAAACTGTTTTTT.

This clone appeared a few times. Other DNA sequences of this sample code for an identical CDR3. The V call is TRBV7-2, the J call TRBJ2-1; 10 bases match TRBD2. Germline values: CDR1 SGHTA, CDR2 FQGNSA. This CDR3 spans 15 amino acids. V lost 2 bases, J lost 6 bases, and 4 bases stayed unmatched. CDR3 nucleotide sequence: TGTGCCAGCAGCTTACAAGCGGGAGGGAGCAATGAGCAGTTCTTC. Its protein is CASSLQAGGSNEQFF. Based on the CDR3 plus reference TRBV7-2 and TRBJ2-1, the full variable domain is GAGVSQSPSNKVTEKGKDVELRCDPISGHTALYWYRQSLGQGLEFLIYFQGNSAPDKSGLPSDRFSAERTGGSVSTLTIQRTQQEDSAVYLCASSLQAGGSNEQFFGPGTRLTVL.

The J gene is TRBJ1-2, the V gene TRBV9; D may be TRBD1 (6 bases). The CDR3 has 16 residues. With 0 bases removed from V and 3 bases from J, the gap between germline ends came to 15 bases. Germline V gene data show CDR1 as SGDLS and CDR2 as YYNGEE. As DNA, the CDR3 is TGTGCCAGCAGCGTAGCTCTTGCAAGACAGGACTATGGCTACACCTTC. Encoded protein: CASSVALARQDYGYTF.

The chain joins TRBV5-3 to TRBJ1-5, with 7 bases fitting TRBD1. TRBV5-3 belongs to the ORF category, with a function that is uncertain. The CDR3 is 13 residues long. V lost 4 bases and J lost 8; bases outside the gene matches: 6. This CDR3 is CARSLGGTEPQHF. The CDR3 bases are TGTGCCAGAAGCCTCGGCGGGACAGAGCCCCAGCATTTT.

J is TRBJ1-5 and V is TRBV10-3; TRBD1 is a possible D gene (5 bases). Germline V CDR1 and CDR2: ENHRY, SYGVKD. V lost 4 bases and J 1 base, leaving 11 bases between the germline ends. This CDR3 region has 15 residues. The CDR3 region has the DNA TGTGCCATCAGTGCTGAAAGGGGAAGCAATCAGCCCCAGCATTTT. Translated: CAISAERGSNQPQHF.

The CDR3 nucleotides read TGTGCCAGCAGCTTAGAGGGACTAGCGGGAGGGGAGCAGTTCTTC. Translation: CASSLEGLAGGEQFF. The chain uses TRBV13 and TRBJ2-1, with TRBD2 matching 16 bases. CDR3 length: 15 residues. With 1 base clipped from V and 10 bases from J, the junction kept 1 base outside the gene matches. The germline V gene encodes CDR1 PRHDT and CDR2 FYEKMQ (reference sequence). Combining the CDR3 with reference TRBV13 and TRBJ2-1 gives the whole variable domain AAGVIQSPRHLIKEKRETATLKCYPIPRHDTVYWYQQGPGQDPQFLISFYEKMQSDKGSIPDRFSAQQFSDYHSELNMSSLELGDSALYFCASSLEGLAGGEQFFGPGTRLTVL.

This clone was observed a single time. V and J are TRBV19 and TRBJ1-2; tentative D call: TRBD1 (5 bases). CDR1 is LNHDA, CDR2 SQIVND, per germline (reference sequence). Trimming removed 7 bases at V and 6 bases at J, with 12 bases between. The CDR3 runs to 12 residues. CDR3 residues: CASTNSGNGYTF. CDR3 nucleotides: TGTGCCAGTACTAACTCAGGGAATGGCTACACCTTC.

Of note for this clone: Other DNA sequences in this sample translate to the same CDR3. CDR3 region: CSARVSETQYF. The DNA of the CDR3 is TGCAGTGCTAGAGTTTCAGAGACCCAGTACTTC. V and J are TRBV20-1 and TRBJ2-5, with D unresolved. The CDR3 totals 11 residues. Germline V gene sequence: CDR1 DFQATT, CDR2 SNEGSKA (reference sequence). Trimming took 1 base from V and 4 from J, leaving 4 bases between them.

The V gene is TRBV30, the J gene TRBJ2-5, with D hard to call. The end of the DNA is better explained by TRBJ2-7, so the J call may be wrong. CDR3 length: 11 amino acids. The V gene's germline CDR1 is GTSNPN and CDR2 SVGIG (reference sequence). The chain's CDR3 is CAWSVSYEQYF. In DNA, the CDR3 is TGTGCCTGGAGTGTAAGCTACGAGCAGTACTTC.